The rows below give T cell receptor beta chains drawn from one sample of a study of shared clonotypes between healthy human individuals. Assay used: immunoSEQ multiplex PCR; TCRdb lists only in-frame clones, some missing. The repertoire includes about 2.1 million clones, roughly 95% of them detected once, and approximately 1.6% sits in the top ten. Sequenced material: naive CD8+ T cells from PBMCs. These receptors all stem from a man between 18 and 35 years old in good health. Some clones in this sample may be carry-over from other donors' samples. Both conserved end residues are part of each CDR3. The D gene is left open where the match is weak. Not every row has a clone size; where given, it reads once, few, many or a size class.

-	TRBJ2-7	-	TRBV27	CASSSIPAYEQYF	TGTGCCAGCAGTTCTATACCCGCCTACGAGCAGTACTTC
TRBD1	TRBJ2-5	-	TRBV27	CASSLDREETQYF	TGTGCCAGCAGTTTAGACAGGGAAGAGACCCAGTACTTC
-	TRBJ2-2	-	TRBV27	CASSLGRINTGELFF	TGTGCCAGCAGTTTGGGCCGGATAAACACCGGGGAGCTGTTTTTT
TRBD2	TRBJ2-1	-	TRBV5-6	CASGIAGGPDEQFF	TGTGCCAGCGGAATAGCGGGAGGGCCCGATGAGCAGTTCTTC
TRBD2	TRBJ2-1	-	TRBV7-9	CASSSQAGVIYNEQFF	TGTGCCAGCAGCTCCCAAGCGGGAGTGATCTACAATGAGCAGTTCTTC
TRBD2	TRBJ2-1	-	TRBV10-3	CAISESSGRGFF	TGTGCCATCAGTGAGTCATCAGGGAGGGGGTTCTTC
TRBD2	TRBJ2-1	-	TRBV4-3	CASSQDGLAGGPRTYNEQFF	TGCGCCAGCAGCCAAGACGGACTAGCGGGAGGGCCTAGGACCTACAATGAGCAGTTCTTC
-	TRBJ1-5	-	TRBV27	CASSPLLQVGGNQPQHF	TGTGCCAGCAGTCCACTCTTACAGGTGGGGGGCAATCAGCCCCAGCATTTT
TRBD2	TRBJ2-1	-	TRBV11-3	CASSTKLAGVVNEQFF	TGTGCCAGCAGCACAAAACTAGCGGGAGTTGTGAATGAGCAGTTCTTC
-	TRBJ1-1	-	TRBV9	CASSPRPGVGTEAFF	TGTGCCAGCAGCCCTCGCCCGGGAGTTGGGACTGAAGCTTTCTTT
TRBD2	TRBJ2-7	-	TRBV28	CASSFGGRGYEQYF	TGTGCCAGCAGTTTTGGCGGGAGAGGCTACGAGCAGTACTTC
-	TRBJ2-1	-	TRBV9	CASSVVGGRNSDEQFF	TGTGCCAGCAGCGTAGTGGGGGGACGGAATAGTGATGAGCAGTTCTTC
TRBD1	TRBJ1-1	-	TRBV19	CASTYDRGATEAFF	TGTGCCAGTACATACGACAGGGGGGCTACTGAAGCTTTCTTT
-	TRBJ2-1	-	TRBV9	CASSLAVQYNEQFF	TGTGCCAGCAGTTTAGCGGTACAATACAATGAGCAGTTCTTC
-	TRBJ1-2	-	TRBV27	CASSLRVTNYGYTF	TGTGCCAGCAGTTTACGAGTTACTAACTATGGCTACACCTTC
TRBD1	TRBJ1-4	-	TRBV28	CASSFRGLGEKLFF	TGTGCCAGCAGTTTCAGGGGGCTTGGTGAAAAACTGTTTTTT
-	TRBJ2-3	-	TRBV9	CASSVEDPLPDTQYF	TGTGCCAGCAGCGTAGAGGACCCCCTTCCAGATACGCAGTATTTT
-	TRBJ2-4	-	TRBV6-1	CASSPPDIIQYF	TGTGCCAGCAGTCCGCCGGACATAATTCAGTACTTC
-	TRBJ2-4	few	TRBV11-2	CASSARVAGQNIQYF	TGTGCCAGCAGCGCAAGGGTTGCAGGGCAAAACATTCAGTACTTC
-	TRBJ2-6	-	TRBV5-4	CASSFGPSGANVLTF	TGTGCCAGCAGCTTCGGGCCCTCTGGGGCCAACGTCCTGACTTTC
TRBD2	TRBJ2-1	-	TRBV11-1	CASSLGLAGNNEQFF	TGTGCCAGCAGCTTAGGATTAGCGGGCAACAATGAGCAGTTCTTC
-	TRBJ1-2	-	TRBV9	CASSVGGFYGYTF	TGTGCCAGCAGCGTAGGGGGGTTCTATGGCTACACCTTC
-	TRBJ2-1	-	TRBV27	CASSFDRSPYNEQFF	TGTGCCAGCAGTTTTGACAGATCCCCCTACAATGAGCAGTTCTTC
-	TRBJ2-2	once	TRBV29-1	CSVEQGNTGELFF	TGCAGCGTTGAACAGGGAAACACCGGGGAGCTGTTTTTT
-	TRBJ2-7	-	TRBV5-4	CASSLTERAAYEQYF	TGTGCCAGCAGCCTCACCGAGCGTGCCGCCTACGAGCAGTACTTC
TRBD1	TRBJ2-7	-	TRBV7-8	CASSFTGGSYEQYF	TGTGCCAGCAGCTTCACAGGGGGCTCCTACGAGCAGTACTTC
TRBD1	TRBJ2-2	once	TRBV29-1	CSARTGRGGELFF	TGCAGCGCCAGGACAGGTCGAGGCGGGGAGCTGTTTTTT
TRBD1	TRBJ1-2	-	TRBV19	CASSEEQGVYGYTF	TGTGCCAGTAGTGAAGAACAGGGGGTATATGGCTACACCTTC
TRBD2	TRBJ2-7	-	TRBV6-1	CASSEPRLGRHEQYF	TGTGCCAGCAGTGAACCTCGGCTCGGGAGGCACGAGCAGTACTTC
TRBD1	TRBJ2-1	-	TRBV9	CASSVGTGVYNEQFF	TGTGCCAGCAGCGTCGGGACAGGGGTATACAATGAGCAGTTCTTC
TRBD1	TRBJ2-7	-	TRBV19	CASSIAGTGLYEQYF	TGTGCCAGTAGTATCGCCGGGACAGGGCTTTACGAGCAGTACTTC
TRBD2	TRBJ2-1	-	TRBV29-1	CSVEIASGSREQFF	TGCAGCGTTGAAATCGCTAGCGGGAGCCGCGAGCAGTTCTTC
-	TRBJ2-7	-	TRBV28	CASSLLRGSNSYEQYF	TGTGCCAGCAGCCTCCTCCGGGGGTCCAACTCCTACGAGCAGTACTTC
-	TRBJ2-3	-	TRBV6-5	CASSSETDTQYF	TGTGCCAGCAGTTCTGAGACAGATACGCAGTATTTT
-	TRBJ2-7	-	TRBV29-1	CSVEVDGGSYEQYF	TGCAGCGTTGAAGTGGACGGAGGGTCCTACGAGCAGTACTTC